These 31 T cell receptor beta chains were all obtained from the same sample, sequenced in a study of shared T cell receptors in the human thymus. Sequencing was performed with immunoSEQ multiplex PCR; in TCRdb, only in-frame clones are kept and a portion is missing. Of hundreds of thousands of clones in the sample, 95% were seen once. The sequencing input was thymocytes. The receptors were sampled from a human donor.

The J gene is TRBJ2-7, the V gene TRBV11-2; 11 bases are a match to TRBD2. The germline gives CDR1 SGHAT, CDR2 FQNNGV. V lost 5 bases and J lost 4; bases outside the gene matches: 16. The CDR3 extends over 18 amino acids. CDR3 coding DNA: TGTGCCAGCAGCCTTAATAAGTCAGAACTAGCGGGAGTGTACGAGCAGTACTTC. Protein product: CASSLNKSELAGVYEQYF.

In this sample, this clone turned up once. The chain joins TRBV27 to TRBJ2-1; the D is unclear. Trimming left V 3 bases short and J 0 bases short, with 6 bases between. CDR1 is MNHEY and CDR2 is SMNVEV in the germline V gene (reference sequence). The CDR3 covers 14 residues. For the CDR3, the DNA is TGTGCCAGCAGTTTGAACCACTCCTACAATGAGCAGTTCTTC. It specifies CASSLNHSYNEQFF.

The V call is TRBV6-4, the J call TRBJ1-4, with D hard to call. The germline V and J ends were trimmed by 6 bases and 2 bases, with 13 bases remaining between them. CDR3 length equals 15 residues. Germline CDR1 is MRHNA and CDR2 is SNTAGT. In DNA form, the CDR3 reads TGTGCCAGCAGCCGAGCGGGAGGTACTAATGAAAAACTGTTTTTT. Its protein is CASSRAGGTNEKLFF.

The chain is built from TRBV27 and TRBJ1-1; TRBD1 aligns across 11 bases. The CDR3 consists of 13 residues. Germline CDR1 and CDR2: MNHEY and SMNVEV (reference sequence). V dropped 10 bases and J dropped 5; count of bases not matched to a gene: 6. CDR3 DNA: TGTGCCATCGGACAGGGGGCGGAAACTGAAGCTTTCTTT. Protein sequence: CAIGQGAETEAFF.

The chain combines TRBV7-3 with TRBJ2-5; D is unclear. Trimming stripped 4 bases from V and 5 bases from J, with 17 bases between. The CDR3 has 15 amino acids. Per germline, CDR1 SGHTA and CDR2 FQGTGA. CDR3 sequence reads: CASSSRVRLGETQYF. In nucleotides, the CDR3 is TGTGCCAGCAGCTCCCGGGTACGGCTTGGGGAGACCCAGTACTTC. Full variable domain (remainder filled in from reference TRBV7-3 and TRBJ2-5): GAGVSQTPSNKVTEKGKYVELRCDPISGHTALYWYRQSLGQGPEFLIYFQGTGAADDSGLPNDRFFAVRPEGSVSTLKIQRTERGDSAVYLCASSSRVRLGETQYFGPGTRLLVL.

Here the CDR3 reads CASSPRPSGDRGDTQYF. The CDR3, as DNA: TGTGCCAGCTCACCAAGGCCTAGCGGGGACCGTGGAGATACGCAGTATTTT. The chain has TRBV18 and TRBJ2-3; TRBD2 aligns across 9 bases. J gave up 5 bases and V 2 bases, and 11 bases lay outside the gene matches. This CDR3 is 17 amino acids long. Germline lookup yields CDR1 KGHSH and CDR2 LQKENI.

The chain is built from TRBV28 and TRBJ2-7, with 10 positions matching TRBD1. The ends lost 5 bases at V and 4 bases at J; junction bases unmatched: 8. In germline, CDR1 is MDHEN, CDR2 SYDVKM. The CDR3 runs to 15 residues. The CDR3 DNA follows: TGTGCCAGCAGTCGCCGGGACAGGGGTTGGTACGAGCAGTACTTC. This gives the protein CASSRRDRGWYEQYF.

The chain recombines TRBV14 with TRBJ2-2, with 10 bases matching TRBD1. The junction had 8 bases not matched to a gene; V was cut back by 5 bases and J by 5 bases. CDR1 SGHDN and CDR2 FVKESK come from the germline V gene. This CDR3 is built from 16 residues. Here the CDR3 reads CASSTRTGGRTGELFF. The CDR3 DNA reads TGTGCCAGCAGCACACGGACAGGGGGGAGGACCGGGGAGCTGTTTTTT.

V is TRBV16 and J is TRBJ1-1; D call uncertain. CDR3 length equals 12 residues. Germline CDR1 reads KGHSY; CDR2 reads FQNENV. Trimming stripped 4 bases from V and 11 bases from J, with 14 bases between. CDR3: CASSPGRVLAFF. In DNA, the CDR3 is TGTGCCAGCAGCCCCGGACGGGTTCTTGCTTTCTTT.

CDR3 sequence reads: CASSSPGQDSYGYTF. The CDR3 region has the DNA TGTGCCAGCAGTTCCCCGGGACAGGACTCCTATGGCTACACCTTC. V gene TRBV6-5 combines with J gene TRBJ1-2; TRBD1 matches at 8 bases. Germline V gives CDR1 MNHEY, CDR2 SVGAGI. V lost 4 bases to trimming and J lost 4 bases; unmatched junction nucleotides: 8. The CDR3 has 15 amino acids.

The chain's CDR3 is CAWIAGTGNEKLFF. The CDR3 nucleotides read TGTGCCTGGATTGCCGGGACAGGGAATGAAAAACTGTTTTTT. The chain joins TRBV30 to TRBJ1-4, with TRBD1 identical over 9 bases. CDR1 is GTSNPN and CDR2 is SVGIG in the germline V gene (reference sequence). The CDR3 runs to 14 residues. With V trimmed by 4 bases and J by 5 bases, 5 bases remained unmatched.

The V gene is TRBV15, the J gene TRBJ1-5, with D tentatively TRBD1 (5 bases). The CDR3 is 13 residues long. From germline, CDR1 is LNHNV and CDR2 YYDKDF (reference sequence). V shed 1 base and J shed 15 bases, with 16 bases lying between them. The CDR3 spells CATSRVPGTGPHF. The CDR3 DNA sequence: TGTGCCACCAGCAGAGTTCCGGGAACAGGACCGCATTTT.

The chain joins TRBV27 to TRBJ2-2; either TRBD1 or TRBD2 may fit D (5 bases each). Trimming removed 1 base at V and 6 bases at J, with 21 bases between. The CDR3 consists of 18 residues. Germline assignment: CDR1 MNHEY and CDR2 SMNVEV (reference sequence). CDR3 bases: TGTGCCAGCAGTTTATGGACGGGGCCCTTTAAGGGCCCCGGGGAGCTGTTTTTT. It is translated as CASSLWTGPFKGPGELFF.

The chain joins TRBV7-9 to TRBJ1-1, with 7 bases that match TRBD1. The CDR3 spans 19 residues. The V gene's germline CDR1 is SEHNR and CDR2 FQNEAQ (reference sequence). Trimming at V came to 5 bases and at J to 3 bases, leaving 21 bases not matched to a gene. The chain's CDR3 is CASSHIITQTGREYTEAFF. The CDR3 nucleotides read TGTGCCAGCAGCCATATAATTACCCAGACAGGGAGAGAGTACACTGAAGCTTTCTTT.

The chain links TRBV19 to TRBJ1-1, with 8 bases fitting TRBD1. Germline V gene sequence: CDR1 LNHDA, CDR2 SQIVND (reference sequence). J lost 5 bases, V lost 1 base, and 12 bases had no gene match. The CDR3 is made up of 17 amino acids. For the CDR3, the DNA is TGTGCCAGTAGTATAGGGCCACCGACAGGGGCAGGAACTGAAGCTTTCTTT. This codes for CASSIGPPTGAGTEAFF.

The chain employs TRBV5-1 and TRBJ1-1; D is uncertain. V was clipped by 0 bases and J by 0 bases, with 12 bases between them. The CDR3 covers 16 residues. CDR1 and CDR2 (germline): SGHRS, YFSETQ. As DNA, the CDR3 is TGCGCCAGCAGCTTGGCCCCTGGGTCATTGAACACTGAAGCTTTCTTT. It encodes CASSLAPGSLNTEAFF. The full variable domain, in which reference TRBV5-1 and TRBJ1-1 provide the parts outside the CDR3, is KAGVTQTPRYLIKTRGQQVTLSCSPISGHRSVSWYQQTPGQGLQFLFEYFSETQRNKGNFPGRFSGRQFSNSRSEMNVSTLELGDSALYLCASSLAPGSLNTEAFFGQGTRLTVV.

This clone was seen a single time. The chain joins TRBV28 to TRBJ2-2; D unclear. Germline values: CDR1 MDHEN, CDR2 SYDVKM. The CDR3 covers 15 residues. The V end was cut by 2 bases, the J end by 7 bases, with 14 bases between. The CDR3 DNA reads TGTGCCAGCAGTTTAAGGGCCCTTTTGGGCGGGGAGCTGTTTTTT. This translates into CASSLRALLGGELFF.

The chain joins TRBV6-5 to TRBJ2-7, with D unclear. V lost 6 bases and J 0 bases, leaving 9 bases between the germline ends. The CDR3 is 13 residues long. Germline values: CDR1 MNHEY, CDR2 SVGAGI. CDR3 nucleotides: TGTGCCAGCAGGACACAGAGCTCCTACGAGCAGTACTTC. Residues: CASRTQSSYEQYF.

J is TRBJ1-3 and V is TRBV6-1, with 9 positions matching TRBD1. Losses at the gene ends were 7 bases for V and 2 bases for J; bases not matched to a gene: 6. The CDR3 has 15 amino acids. Looked up from germline, CDR1 is MNHNS and CDR2 is SASEGT. In DNA, the CDR3 is TGTGCCAGCATTCAGGGGACAGGGCCTGGAAACACCATATATTTT. This gives the protein CASIQGTGPGNTIYF.

This chain joins TRBV28 and TRBJ2-3; D is perhaps TRBD2 (6 bases). The V end was cut by 3 bases, the J end by 7 bases, with 20 bases between. This CDR3 spans 16 amino acids. The germline gives CDR1 MDHEN, CDR2 SYDVKM. CDR3 DNA sequence: TGTGCCAGCAGTTTTTTTAGCGGCGCTTCGAGGAATACGCAGTATTTT. Its protein product is CASSFFSGASRNTQYF.

The chain has TRBV18 and TRBJ2-1; 14 nucleotides align to TRBD2. The V segment lost 5 bases and the J segment 3 bases; nucleotides outside the gene matches: 6. The CDR3 is 17 amino acids. In germline, CDR1 is KGHSH, CDR2 LQKENI. As DNA, the CDR3 is TGTGCCAGCTCAACGGGACTAGCGGGAGTTGTCTACAATGAGCAGTTCTTC. Translating gives CASSTGLAGVVYNEQFF.

This clone showed up just once. The same CDR3 is also encoded by other DNA sequences in this sample. The V gene is TRBV9, the J gene TRBJ2-1; 8 bases are a match to TRBD1. This CDR3 region has 16 residues. The germline gives CDR1 SGDLS, CDR2 YYNGEE. Trimming removed 4 bases from V and 0 bases from J; junction bases left unmatched: 6. CDR3 sequence: CASSPRQGSSYNEQFF. DNA of the CDR3: TGTGCCAGCAGCCCTCGACAGGGGAGCTCCTACAATGAGCAGTTCTTC.

V gene TRBV7-8 combines with J gene TRBJ1-1; maybe TRBD1 (6 bases). CDR1 and CDR2 from the germline V gene are SGHVS and FQNEAQ. V shed 5 bases and J shed 4 bases, with 20 bases lying between them. The CDR3 has 16 amino acids. CDR3: CASSRDDNRGVTEAFF. The CDR3 DNA reads TGTGCCAGCAGCCGAGACGATAATAGGGGGGTCACTGAAGCTTTCTTT.

This chain links TRBV7-2 with TRBJ2-7; 12 nucleotides match TRBD2. Germline CDR1 is SGHTA and CDR2 is FQGNSA. The CDR3 contains 16 residues. V lost 2 bases and J lost 6; bases outside the gene matches: 8. CDR3 coding DNA: TGTGCCAGCAGCTTAACTAGCGGGAGGAGGGTTGGCGAGCAGTACTTC. It yields the protein CASSLTSGRRVGEQYF.

V usage is TRBV5-1 and J usage is TRBJ2-1; TRBD1 aligns across 9 bases. In germline, CDR1 is SGHRS, CDR2 YFSETQ. The CDR3 has 15 amino acids. J gave up 3 bases and V 2 bases, and 3 bases lay outside the gene matches. The CDR3 loop is CASSFRDRVYNEQFF. DNA of the CDR3: TGCGCCAGCAGCTTCCGGGACAGGGTCTACAATGAGCAGTTCTTC.

The rearrangement joins TRBV27 to TRBJ2-3, with 7 bases lining up with TRBD2. The CDR3 sequence is 14 residues long. Germline lookup yields CDR1 MNHEY and CDR2 SMNVEV (reference sequence). Trimming cost V 2 bases and J 7 bases; bases outside gene matches: 6. CDR3 in amino acids: CASSLGGGPNTQYF. The CDR3 DNA reads TGTGCCAGCAGTTTAGGGGGAGGGCCTAATACGCAGTATTTT.

The chain recombines TRBV6-4 with TRBJ1-1, with D tentatively TRBD1 (6 bases). The CDR3 extends over 14 amino acids. Per germline, CDR1 MRHNA and CDR2 SNTAGT. With 5 bases removed from V and 1 base from J, the gap between germline ends came to 11 bases. CDR3 in DNA: TGTGCCAGCAGTCTGGGGGGGGCGAACACTGAAGCTTTCTTT. This gives the protein CASSLGGANTEAFF.

V usage is TRBV5-6 and J usage is TRBJ2-7; the match to TRBD1 covers 8 bases. Germline CDR1 and CDR2: SGHDT and YYEEEE. This CDR3 comprises 16 residues. J lost 4 bases, V lost 1 base, and 10 bases had no gene match. The CDR3 DNA reads TGTGCCAGCAGCTTGTTCGACCCCAGGGGGCTATACGAGCAGTACTTC. Translation gives CASSLFDPRGLYEQYF.

In its sample, this clone was seen once. CDR3 sequence (DNA): TGTGCCAGCAGTCGACCCCGGAGAAGGGGACAAGAGACCCAGTACTTC. Translated, it gives CASSRPRRRGQETQYF. The chain recombines TRBV5-6 with TRBJ2-5; D perhaps matches TRBD1 (5 bases). Between the trimmed V and J ends, which lost 5 bases and 2 bases, there was a span of 19 bases. This CDR3 comprises 16 residues. Germline loops: CDR1 SGHDT, CDR2 YYEEEE.

The chain uses TRBV7-9 and TRBJ1-6; D is undetermined. V was pared by 2 bases and J by 9 bases, with 5 bases between. There are 12 residues in the CDR3. Germline V gene data show CDR1 as SEHNR and CDR2 as FQNEAQ (reference sequence). CDR3 nucleotide sequence: TGTGCCAGCAGCTTATACTTTTCACCCCTCCACTTT. The encoded protein is CASSLYFSPLHF.

Here the CDR3 reads CASSLQGAGGYTF. As DNA, the CDR3 is TGTGCCAGCAGCTTACAGGGGGCGGGTGGCTACACCTTC. The chain employs TRBV5-4 and TRBJ1-2; 9 bases line up with TRBD1. The CDR3 is 13 amino acids. Germline values: CDR1 SGHNT, CDR2 YYREEE (reference sequence). Unmatched junction bases numbered 3, after V lost 2 bases and J lost 7 bases. Full variable domain (missing parts from reference TRBV5-4 and TRBJ1-2): ETGVTQSPTHLIKTRGQQVTLRCSSQSGHNTVSWYQQALGQGPQFIFQYYREEENGRGNFPPRFSGLQFPNYSSELNVNALELDDSALYLCASSLQGAGGYTFGSGTRLTVV.